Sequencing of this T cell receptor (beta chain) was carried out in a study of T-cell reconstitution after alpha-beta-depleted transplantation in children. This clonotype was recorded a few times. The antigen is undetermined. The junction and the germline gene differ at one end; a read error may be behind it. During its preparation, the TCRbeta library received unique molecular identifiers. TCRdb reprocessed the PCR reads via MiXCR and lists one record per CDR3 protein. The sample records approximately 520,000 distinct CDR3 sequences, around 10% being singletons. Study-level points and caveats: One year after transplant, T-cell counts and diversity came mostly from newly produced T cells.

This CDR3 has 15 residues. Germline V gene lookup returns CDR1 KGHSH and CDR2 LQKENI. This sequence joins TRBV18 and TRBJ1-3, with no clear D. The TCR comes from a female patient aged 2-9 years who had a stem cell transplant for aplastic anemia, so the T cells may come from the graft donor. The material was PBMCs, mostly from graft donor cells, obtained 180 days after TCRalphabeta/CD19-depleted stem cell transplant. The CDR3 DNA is TGTGCCAGCGCACCGCGTGGGATCTCTGGAAACACCATATATTTT. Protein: CASAPRGISGNTIYF.